This record covers a single T cell receptor (beta chain). This CDR3 contains 15 residues. Unmatched junction bases numbered 10, after V lost 6 bases and J lost 5 bases. Germline lookup yields CDR1 MDHEN and CDR2 SYDVKM. These data come from a study of blood T cell repertoires in COVID-19. Study as a whole: PBMCs, B-cell-depleted T cells, or T cells provided the cDNA or gDNA that made up the material.

Authors' data handling: Estimation of nucleated cell counts was performed using reference gene primer amplification. TCRdb's copy holds only in-frame clones and misses some; the assay was immunoSEQ multiplex PCR. V, J and clone size are those of that table, while D and trimming were read from the DNA. Of over 130,000 clones in the sample, almost 85% were seen once. Participant ages covered 18 to 89 years across about two dozen US areas. The chain links TRBV28 to TRBJ2-7; 10 bases align to TRBD2. This TCR was recovered from a woman between 50 and 59 years old with acute COVID-19. The specimen sequenced was PBMCs or T cells enriched from blood (not recorded which). CDR3 DNA: TGTGCCAGCAGCACTCCTAGCGGGAGCACCCACGAGCAGTACTTC. Encoded protein: CASSTPSGSTHEQYF.